Included here is one TCR beta chain sequence, with context. The data are from a study of blood T cell repertoires in COVID-19. Study in general: COVID-19 samples collected from the United States, Italy and Spain covered acute and convalescent phases. T cells, B-cell-depleted T cells, or PBMCs supplied cDNA or gDNA.

Original processing methods: Quantification of nucleated cells was approximated via reference gene primer amplification. Some clones are missing from TCRdb's copy, which holds only in-frame ones; the method was immunoSEQ multiplex PCR. V, J and clone size are those of that table, while D and trimming were read from the DNA. Found here are roughly 160,000 clones, around 67% of them singletons; the top ten hold around 2.9%. The sequencing input was peripheral blood. This clonotype was sampled from a woman older than 75 with acute or convalescent COVID-19.

The chain's CDR3 is CATTLAGVYEQYF. For the CDR3, the DNA is TGTGCCACCACACTAGCGGGAGTATACGAGCAGTACTTC. The J gene is TRBJ2-7, the V gene TRBV10-3; 11 bases are shared with TRBD2. The trim removed 10 bases at V and 4 bases at J, leaving 6 bases unmatched. This CDR3 region has 13 residues. Germline CDR1 and CDR2: ENHRY and SYGVKD.